This entry features one T cell receptor (beta chain) sequence. Random hexamers were used to reverse transcribe the RNA input (about 0.5 to 1 ug). TCRdb passed the immunoSEQ multiplex PCR reads through MiXCR, listing each CDR3 protein once. The sample has approximately 140,000 distinct CDR3 sequences, roughly 94% seen once. The sample originates from a study of CD8 T cells in Susac syndrome. Peripheral blood CD8+ and CD4+ T cells were profiled by TCR beta sequencing. The healthy controls were matched to patients by age and sex. Germline V gene lookup returns CDR1 SGHDN and CDR2 FVKESK. The CDR3 spans 12 residues. Trimming took off 4 bases at V and 4 bases at J, with 8 bases between the two ends.

The V and J genes are TRBV14 and TRBJ2-7; a possible D gene is TRBD2 (6 bases). This TCR was sampled from a human donor in good health. The sequencing input was CD8+ T cells from PBMCs. The CDR3 DNA reads as TGTGCCAGCAGCCGGGGGGAATACGAGCAGTACTTC. It encodes CASSRGEYEQYF.